This T cell receptor (beta chain) was captured by sequencing in a study of blood T cell repertoires in COVID-19. Germline V gives CDR1 MNHEY, CDR2 SVGAGI. The CDR3 consists of 14 residues. Between the trimmed V and J ends, which lost 5 bases and 2 bases, there was a span of 13 bases. Only in-frame clones appear in the TCRdb table, and some are missing; sequencing was by immunoSEQ multiplex PCR. The sample consists of about 42,000 clones, more than 70% of them appearing once. The receptor was derived from a human donor in a cohort sampled during active COVID-19. The material sequenced was peripheral blood. This sequence joins TRBV6-5 and TRBJ2-7, with unresolved D. Written as DNA, the CDR3 is TGTGCCAGCAGTCCTGAGACAAGAACCTACGAGCAGTACTTC. As protein: CASSPETRTYEQYF.